The 21 T cell receptor beta chains below all came from one sample that was sequenced in a study of human T cells and chemical hapten exposure. Using its own MiXCR run on the RACE reads, TCRdb lists one record per CDR3 protein. The sample holds roughly 360,000 distinct CDR3 sequences, more than 4.5% seen once. Time point here: patch test 1, 2 weeks after DPC sensitization. The treatment denotes: therapeutic diphenylcyclopropenone sensitization with weekly scalp DPC. The sequences come from whole blood, collected in connection with sensitization to the hapten diphenylcyclopropenone (DPC). These receptors originate from a woman between 50 and 59 years old with alopecia areata. Some clones in this sample may be carry-over from other donors' samples.

This clonotype showed up just a few times. The chain couples TRBV6-2 or TRBV6-3 to TRBJ2-1; 9 bases are a match to TRBD2. Germline-derived CDR1 and CDR2 are MNHEY and SVGEGT. Germline trimming cut 5 bases from V and 3 bases from J; bases unmatched to any gene: 5. CDR3 size: 15 residues. The CDR3 coding sequence is TGTGCCAGCAGTGCGACTAGCGGAAACTACAATGAGCAGTTCTTC. Translating it yields CASSATSGNYNEQFF.

Only a few counts were recorded for this clonotype. The V call is TRBV6-1, the J call TRBJ2-7; D might be TRBD1 (5 bases). V lost 9 bases and J lost 2, with 11 bases in between. CDR3 length: 12 residues. The germline V gene has CDR1 MNHNS and CDR2 SASEGT. CDR3 coding DNA: TGTGCCAGTGGTAGGGGCACCTACGAGCAGTACTTC. It translates to CASGRGTYEQYF.

This clonotype was found many times. The V call is TRBV12-3 or TRBV12-4, the J call TRBJ2-2, with 13 bases that match TRBD2. V shed 6 bases and J 1 base; nucleotides not matched to a gene: 5. CDR3 length: 17 residues. The CDR3 protein is CASSRTSGGQNTGELFF. As DNA, the CDR3 is TGTGCCAGCAGCCGGACTAGCGGGGGTCAGAACACCGGGGAGCTGTTTTTT.

This clonotype occurred a few times. V usage is TRBV20-1 and J usage is TRBJ2-1; a weak D match, TRBD2 (5 bases). In germline, CDR1 is DFQATT, CDR2 SNEGSKA (reference sequence). The CDR3 is made up of 13 amino acids. The V end lost 6 bases, the J end lost 3 bases, and 12 bases lay between the germline ends. The CDR3 nucleotides are TGCAGTGCAGGCGAGGGCAGCTACAATGAGCAGTTCTTC. Its protein product is CSAGEGSYNEQFF.

V is TRBV4-2 and J is TRBJ1-1; D might be TRBD1 (5 bases). CDR1 is LGHNA and CDR2 is YNFKEQ in the germline V gene. This CDR3 contains 14 residues. V dropped 4 bases and J dropped 4 bases, with 13 bases sitting between them. CDR3 bases: TGTGCCAGCAGCCCAGAGGGACTCCTCACTGAAGCTTTCTTT. It codes for CASSPEGLLTEAFF.

The chain employs TRBV29-1 and TRBJ1-1; TRBD1 might be the D (5 bases). The CDR3 runs to 17 residues. The V gene lost 6 bases and the J gene lost 6 bases, with 29 bases spanning the gap. Germline CDR1 SQVTM, CDR2 ANQGSEA. The DNA of the CDR3 is TGCAGCGTCCTATTGGACCCCGGGACCTCACGACGCCCTGAAGCTTTCTTT. Translated: CSVLLDPGTSRRPEAFF.

This clonotype occurred many times. J is TRBJ1-6 and V is TRBV6-2 or TRBV6-3; 7 nucleotides line up with TRBD1. The V gene's germline CDR1 is MNHEY and CDR2 SVGEGT. Trimming took 6 bases from V and 7 from J; bases not matched to a gene: 15. This CDR3 comprises 17 residues. CDR3 sequence reads: CASSLRFSGGKNSPLHF. The CDR3 DNA sequence: TGTGCCAGCAGCCTTCGGTTCTCAGGGGGAAAGAATTCACCCCTCCACTTT.

This clonotype was detected a few times. V usage is TRBV19 and J usage is TRBJ2-2; either TRBD1 or TRBD2 may supply D (6 bases each). Per the germline V gene, CDR1 is LNHDA and CDR2 is SQIVND (reference sequence). CDR3 length: 16 residues. V lost 5 bases and J 4 bases, leaving 17 bases between the germline ends. In nucleotides, the CDR3 is TGTGCCAGTAGTCCCTCTTTAGGAGGGGGCACCGGGGAGCTGTTTTTT. Translation gives CASSPSLGGGTGELFF.

In its sample, this clonotype was seen a few times. The rearrangement joins TRBV5-1 to TRBJ1-4; D is ambiguous. The CDR3 has 13 residues. Trimming removed 5 bases at V and 8 bases at J, with 13 bases between. Per the germline V gene, CDR1 is SGHRS and CDR2 is YFSETQ. The DNA of the CDR3 is TGCGCCAGCAGAATGTCGGCGGGCGAAAAACTGTTTTTT. It yields the protein CASRMSAGEKLFF. The complete variable domain, with remaining parts taken from reference TRBV5-1 and TRBJ1-4, reads KAGVTQTPRYLIKTRGQQVTLSCSPISGHRSVSWYQQTPGQGLQFLFEYFSETQRNKGNFPGRFSGRQFSNSRSEMNVSTLELGDSALYLCASRMSAGEKLFFGSGTQLSVL.

The chain employs TRBV28 and TRBJ2-1, with 9 nucleotides matching TRBD1. Germline loops: CDR1 MDHEN, CDR2 SYDVKM. V gave up 5 bases and J gave up 7 bases; unmatched junction bases: 9. The CDR3 length is 15 residues. The CDR3 nucleotides read TGTGCCAGCAGTCCTCCCGGGACAGGGAGGAATGAGCAGTTCTTC. This encodes CASSPPGTGRNEQFF.

In this sample, this clonotype turned up a few times. This sequence joins TRBV12-3 or TRBV12-4 and TRBJ1-1; possible D gene TRBD1, 6 bases. The CDR3 sequence is 14 residues long. Trimming left V 6 bases short and J 3 bases short, with 14 bases between. CDR3 bases: TGTGCCAGCAGCCGTTGGGGGCAAGACACTGAAGCTTTCTTT. Protein sequence: CASSRWGQDTEAFF.

The chain links TRBV30 to TRBJ1-1; D ambiguous. There are 13 residues in the CDR3. The V gene's germline CDR1 is GTSNPN and CDR2 SVGIG (reference sequence). V lost 2 bases, J lost 7 bases, and 14 bases lay in between. CDR3 loop: CAWSRNTESEAFF. The CDR3 nucleotides read TGTGCCTGGAGTCGAAATACGGAGAGTGAAGCTTTCTTT. The full variable domain, its missing parts supplied by reference TRBV30 and TRBJ1-1, is SQTIHQWPATLVQPVGSPLSLECTVEGTSNPNLYWYRQAAGRGLQLLFYSVGIGQISSEVPQNLSASRPQDRQFILSSKKLLLSDSGFYLCAWSRNTESEAFFGQGTRLTVV.

This chain uses TRBV7-2 with TRBJ2-3; maybe TRBD2 (6 bases). This CDR3 is 16 amino acids long. Trimming removed 1 base at V and 1 base at J, with 12 bases between. Germline CDR1 SGHTA, CDR2 FQGNSA. The CDR3 spells CASSLVPGLRTDTQYF. CDR3 DNA sequence: TGTGCCAGCAGCTTAGTTCCCGGACTACGCACAGATACGCAGTATTTT.

This clonotype was observed a handful of times. The V and J genes are TRBV29-1 and TRBJ2-5, with D perhaps matching TRBD2 (6 bases). The CDR3 runs 12 residues. Germline V gives CDR1 SQVTM, CDR2 ANQGSEA. The ends were cut back, 4 bases at V and 7 bases at J, with 13 bases in the middle. CDR3 sequence: CSVALAGGTQYF. DNA of the CDR3: TGCAGCGTTGCTCTAGCCGGGGGGACCCAGTACTTC.

V and J are TRBV29-1 and TRBJ2-5; 7 bases are shared with TRBD1. There are 14 residues in the CDR3. V lost 0 bases and J lost 4; bases outside the gene matches: 5. Germline assignment: CDR1 SQVTM and CDR2 ANQGSEA. DNA of the CDR3: TGCAGCGTTGAAGACGGATCAGGGGGAGAGACCCAGTACTTC. Its protein product is CSVEDGSGGETQYF.

The chain joins TRBV20-1 to TRBJ2-1, with D unclear. The CDR3 length is 11 residues. Germline-derived CDR1 and CDR2 are DFQATT and SNEGSKA (reference sequence). With 6 bases removed from V and 6 bases from J, the gap between germline ends came to 9 bases. The DNA for the CDR3 is TGCAGTGCCCCCGGCGGCAATGAGCAGTTCTTC. It is translated as CSAPGGNEQFF.

This clonotype has a handful of counts. The chain carries TRBV7-9 and TRBJ2-5; no firm D call. The germline V gene has CDR1 SEHNR and CDR2 FQNEAQ (reference sequence). With 7 bases removed from V and 5 bases from J, the gap between germline ends came to 8 bases. This CDR3 spans 11 amino acids. The CDR3 reads CASIATETQYF. DNA for the CDR3: TGTGCCAGCATAGCAACCGAGACCCAGTACTTC.

The J gene is TRBJ2-6, the V gene TRBV19; 14 bases line up with TRBD2. Per the germline V gene, CDR1 is LNHDA and CDR2 is SQIVND (reference sequence). There are 17 residues in the CDR3. V trimming: 10 bases; J trimming: 0 bases; junction bases outside the gene matches: 5. CDR3 sequence reads: CATTSGRAPSGANVLTF. The CDR3 bases are TGTGCCACGACTAGCGGGAGGGCCCCCTCTGGGGCCAACGTCCTGACTTTC.

This chain links TRBV12-3 or TRBV12-4 with TRBJ2-7, with 7 bases fitting TRBD1. The CDR3 consists of 14 residues. V shed 4 bases, J shed 4 bases, and the junction held 7 bases outside the gene matches. CDR3 sequence reads: CASSSTGIGYEQYF. The CDR3 nucleotides are TGTGCCAGCAGTTCGACAGGGATTGGGTACGAGCAGTACTTC.

This clonotype appeared many times. The V and J genes are TRBV5-4 and TRBJ1-4, with TRBD1 identical over 7 bases. This CDR3 has 15 residues. V was clipped by 3 bases and J by 7 bases; unmatched bases: 9. Germline V CDR1 and CDR2: SGHNT, YYREEE (reference sequence). CDR3 residues: CASSSAGQALEKLFF. CDR3 nucleotide sequence: TGTGCCAGCAGCTCTGCCGGACAGGCCCTTGAAAAACTGTTTTTT.

In its sample, this clonotype was seen a few times. The chain carries TRBV28 and TRBJ2-5; a weak D match, TRBD2 (5 bases). Trimming stripped 4 bases from V and 0 bases from J, with 15 bases between. The CDR3 extends over 16 amino acids. CDR1 is MDHEN, CDR2 SYDVKM, per germline. The CDR3 sequence: CASSSADLLYQETQYF. The DNA of the CDR3 is TGTGCCAGCAGTTCCGCGGACTTATTGTACCAAGAGACCCAGTACTTC.